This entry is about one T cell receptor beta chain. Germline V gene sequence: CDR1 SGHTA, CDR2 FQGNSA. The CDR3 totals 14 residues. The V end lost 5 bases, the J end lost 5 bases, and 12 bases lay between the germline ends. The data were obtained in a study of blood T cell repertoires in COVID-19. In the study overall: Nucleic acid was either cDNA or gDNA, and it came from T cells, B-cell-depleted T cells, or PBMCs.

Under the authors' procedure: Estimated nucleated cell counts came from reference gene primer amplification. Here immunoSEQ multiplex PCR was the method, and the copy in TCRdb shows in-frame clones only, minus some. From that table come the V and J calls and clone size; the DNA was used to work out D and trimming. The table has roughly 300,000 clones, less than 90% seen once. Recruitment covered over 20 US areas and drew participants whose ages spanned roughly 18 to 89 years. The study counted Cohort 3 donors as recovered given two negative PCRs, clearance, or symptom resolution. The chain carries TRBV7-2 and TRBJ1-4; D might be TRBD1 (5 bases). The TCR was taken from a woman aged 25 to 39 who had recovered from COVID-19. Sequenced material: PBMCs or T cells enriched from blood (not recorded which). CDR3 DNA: TGTGCCAGCAGCGTGGGGGGAAACAATGAAAAACTGTTTTTT. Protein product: CASSVGGNNEKLFF.